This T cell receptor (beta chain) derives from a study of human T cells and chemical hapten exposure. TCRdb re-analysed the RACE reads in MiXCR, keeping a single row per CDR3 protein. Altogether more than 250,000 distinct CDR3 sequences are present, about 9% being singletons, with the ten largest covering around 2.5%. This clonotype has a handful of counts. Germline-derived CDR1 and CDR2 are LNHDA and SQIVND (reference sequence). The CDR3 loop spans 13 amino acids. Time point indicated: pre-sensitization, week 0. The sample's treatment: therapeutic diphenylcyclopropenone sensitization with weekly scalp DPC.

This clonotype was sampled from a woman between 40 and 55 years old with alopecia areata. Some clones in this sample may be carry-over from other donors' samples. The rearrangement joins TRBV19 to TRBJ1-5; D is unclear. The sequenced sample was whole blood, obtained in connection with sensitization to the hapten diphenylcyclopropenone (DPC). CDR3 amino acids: CAGGRNSNQPQHF. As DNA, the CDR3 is TGTGCTGGCGGGCGGAATAGCAATCAGCCCCAGCATTTT.